This TCR beta chain was observed in a study of vaccination and CD4 T cells after COVID-19. Study context: Samples were taken after vaccination, a median of approximately 73 days after dose two, with a range of 14 to 241. Overlapping peptides covering the spike proteins of SARS-CoV-2, HCoV-NL63, HCoV-OC43 and HCoV-229E were added to stimulate cells.

Study findings and constraints: Convalescent patients had a median roughly 90% of reactive clones appearing only post-vaccination.

An Oncomine TCR Beta short-read assay was used to sequence the DNA from cultured CD4+ T cells. TCRdb re-called the PCR reads through MiXCR, storing one row per CDR3 protein. The sample has more than 9,000 distinct CDR3 sequences; 76% are singletons. The treatment: 10-day PBMC culture with coronavirus spike peptide pools or control peptides (ViraFEST assay). Via ViraFEST, peptide pools expanded antigen-specific T cells before TCR sequencing. This CDR3 region has 16 residues. Germline CDR1 is DFQATT and CDR2 is SNEGSKA (reference sequence). Trimming shortened V by 3 bases and J by 2 bases, and 20 bases separated the two germline ends. This clonotype was seen a single time. The target antigen is unknown.

The source of this sequence is a human donor who had recovered from COVID-19. The specimen was CD4+ T cells from blood, cultured in vitro. The V gene is TRBV20-1, the J gene TRBJ2-7, with a possible D match to TRBD1 (5 bases). CDR3 protein: CSASSAGRRTTYEQYF. The CDR3 DNA sequence: TGCAGTGCTAGCTCAGCCGGACGCCGGACAACCTACGAGCAGTACTTC.